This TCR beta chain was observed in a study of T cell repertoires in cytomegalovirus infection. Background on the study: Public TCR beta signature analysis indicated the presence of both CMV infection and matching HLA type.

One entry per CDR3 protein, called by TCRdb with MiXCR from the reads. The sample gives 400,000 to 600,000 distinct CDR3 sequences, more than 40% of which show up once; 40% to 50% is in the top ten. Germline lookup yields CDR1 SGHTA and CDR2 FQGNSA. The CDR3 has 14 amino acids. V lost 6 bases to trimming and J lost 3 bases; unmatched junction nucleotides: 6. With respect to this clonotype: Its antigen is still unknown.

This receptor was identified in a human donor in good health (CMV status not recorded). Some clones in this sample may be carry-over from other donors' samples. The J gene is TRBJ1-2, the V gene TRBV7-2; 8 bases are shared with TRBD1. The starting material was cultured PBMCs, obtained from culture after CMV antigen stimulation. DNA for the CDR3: TGTGCCAGCAGACTCGGACAGGGCGACTATGGCTACACCTTC. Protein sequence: CASRLGQGDYGYTF.